The sequence of this TCR beta chain was determined in a study of blood T cell repertoires in COVID-19. Sequencing used immunoSEQ multiplex PCR; TCRdb keeps in-frame clones, though not all of them. The sample carries around 220,000 clones, around 85% recorded once. Losses at the gene ends were 0 bases for V and 8 bases for J; bases not matched to a gene: 7. The CDR3 runs to 16 residues. Germline CDR1 MGHRA, CDR2 YSYEKL. Material: peripheral blood. This sequence was found in a woman aged 40 to 50 with active or convalescent COVID-19. The chain recombines TRBV4-1 with TRBJ2-1, with TRBD2 matching 10 bases. CDR3 amino acids: CASSQDGRTSGHEQFF. CDR3 in DNA: TGCGCCAGCAGCCAAGATGGTAGGACTAGCGGTCATGAGCAGTTCTTC.